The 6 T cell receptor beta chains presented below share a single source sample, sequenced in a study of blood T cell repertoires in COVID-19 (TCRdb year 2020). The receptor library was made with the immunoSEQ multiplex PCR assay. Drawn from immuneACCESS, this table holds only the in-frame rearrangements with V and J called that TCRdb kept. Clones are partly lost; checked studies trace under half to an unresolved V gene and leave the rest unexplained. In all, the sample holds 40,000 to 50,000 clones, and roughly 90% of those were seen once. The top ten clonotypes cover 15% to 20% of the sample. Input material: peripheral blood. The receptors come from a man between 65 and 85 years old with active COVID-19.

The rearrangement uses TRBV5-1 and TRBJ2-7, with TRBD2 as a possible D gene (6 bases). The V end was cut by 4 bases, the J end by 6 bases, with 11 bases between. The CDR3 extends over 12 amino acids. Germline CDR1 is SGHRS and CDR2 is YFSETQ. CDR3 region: CASSPTGVEQYF. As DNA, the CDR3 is TGCGCCAGCAGCCCAACGGGAGTCGAGCAGTACTTC.

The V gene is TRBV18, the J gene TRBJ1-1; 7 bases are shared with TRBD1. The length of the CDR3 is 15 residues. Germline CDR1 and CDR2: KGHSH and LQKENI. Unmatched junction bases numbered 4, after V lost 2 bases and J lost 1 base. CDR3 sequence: CASSPTGQSNTEAFF. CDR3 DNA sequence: TGTGCCAGCTCACCAACGGGACAGTCGAACACTGAAGCTTTCTTT.

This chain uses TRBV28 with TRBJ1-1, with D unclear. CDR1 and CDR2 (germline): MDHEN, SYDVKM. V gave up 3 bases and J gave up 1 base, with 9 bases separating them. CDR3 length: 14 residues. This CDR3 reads CASSLVLKNTEAFF. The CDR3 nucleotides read TGTGCCAGCAGTTTGGTTCTAAAGAACACTGAAGCTTTCTTT.

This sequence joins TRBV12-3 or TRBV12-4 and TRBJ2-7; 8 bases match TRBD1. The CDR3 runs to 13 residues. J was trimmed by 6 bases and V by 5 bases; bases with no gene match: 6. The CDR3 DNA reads TGTGCCAGCAGTAAAGACAGGGGTTTCGAGCAGTACTTC. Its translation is CASSKDRGFEQYF.

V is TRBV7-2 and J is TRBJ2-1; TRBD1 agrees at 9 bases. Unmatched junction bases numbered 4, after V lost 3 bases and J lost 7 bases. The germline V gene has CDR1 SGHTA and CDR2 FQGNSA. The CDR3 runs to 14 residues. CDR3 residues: CASSFGQGKNEQFF. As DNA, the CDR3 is TGTGCCAGCAGCTTCGGACAGGGGAAGAATGAGCAGTTCTTC.

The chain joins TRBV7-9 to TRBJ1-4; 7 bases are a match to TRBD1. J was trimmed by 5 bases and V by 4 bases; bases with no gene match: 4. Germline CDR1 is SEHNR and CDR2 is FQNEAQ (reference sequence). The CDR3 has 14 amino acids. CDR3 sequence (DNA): TGTGCCAGCAGCTCGACAGGGCGGAATGAAAAACTGTTTTTT. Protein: CASSSTGRNEKLFF.